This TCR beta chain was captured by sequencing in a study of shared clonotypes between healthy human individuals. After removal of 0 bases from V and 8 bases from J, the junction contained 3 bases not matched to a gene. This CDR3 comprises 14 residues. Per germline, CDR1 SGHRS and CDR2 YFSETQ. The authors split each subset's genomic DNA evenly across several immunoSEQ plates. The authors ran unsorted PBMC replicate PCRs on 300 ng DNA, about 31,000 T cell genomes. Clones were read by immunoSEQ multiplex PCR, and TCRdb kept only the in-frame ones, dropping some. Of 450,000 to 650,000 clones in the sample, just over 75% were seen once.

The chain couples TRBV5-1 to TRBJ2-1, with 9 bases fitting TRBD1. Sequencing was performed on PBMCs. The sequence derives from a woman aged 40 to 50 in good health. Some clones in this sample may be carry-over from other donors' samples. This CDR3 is CASSLEGQGDEQFF. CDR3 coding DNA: TGCGCCAGCAGCTTGGAGGGACAGGGCGATGAGCAGTTCTTC.